This T cell receptor (beta chain) emerged from a study of OX40 agonist ivuxolimab in advanced cancers. Clones were read by immunoSEQ multiplex PCR, and TCRdb kept only the in-frame ones, dropping some. The sample contains 81,000 or so clones, approximately 90% of which appear only once. The receptor comes from an adult with an advanced solid tumor such as melanoma, head and neck, liver or kidney cancer. The sample here was CD4+ or CD8+ T cells sorted from blood, taken in a trial of the OX40 agonist ivuxolimab.

In nucleotides, the CDR3 is TGTGCCAGCAGCTTAGTCGGGGAGGGCTACACCTTC. Translating it yields CASSLVGEGYTF. The chain is built from TRBV7-8 and TRBJ1-2; unclear D gene. Germline CDR1 SGHVS, CDR2 FQNEAQ. Trimming shortened V by 1 base and J by 8 bases, and 8 bases separated the two germline ends. The CDR3 loop spans 12 amino acids. The full variable domain, completed using reference TRBV7-8 and TRBJ1-2, is GAGVSQSPRYKVAKRGQDVALRCDPISGHVSLFWYQQALGQGPEFLTYFQNEAQLDKSGLPSDRFFAERPEGSVSTLKIQRTQQEDSAVYLCASSLVGEGYTFGSGTRLTVV.